A selection of T cell receptor beta chains follows, all from one sample in a study of blood T cell repertoires in COVID-19. TCRdb's table, derived via immunoSEQ multiplex PCR, lists solely in-frame clones and lacks some. The sample records some 70,000 clones, about 80% being singletons. The sequenced material came from peripheral blood. All receptors come from a man aged 80 or over with acute or convalescent COVID-19. Both conserved end residues are part of each CDR3. Each record gives: V gene, D gene, J gene, clone size, CDR3 protein, CDR3 DNA. The D gene is left open where the match is weak. The size entry is marked missing in some rows and otherwise reads once, few, many or a size class.

v_gene: TRBV19
d_gene: TRBD1
j_gene: TRBJ1-1
abundance: many
CDR3aa: CASIPRDRATEAFF
CDR3nt: TGTGCCAGTATCCCCCGGGACAGGGCAACTGAAGCTTTCTTT

v_gene: TRBV2
d_gene: TRBD1
j_gene: TRBJ1-5
abundance: -
CDR3aa: CASSDGQGGQPQHF
CDR3nt: TGTGCCAGCAGTGATGGACAGGGTGGACAGCCCCAGCATTTT

v_gene: TRBV6-5
d_gene: TRBD1
j_gene: TRBJ2-7
abundance: -
CDR3aa: CASSWGQGLNYEQYF
CDR3nt: TGTGCCAGCAGTTGGGGACAGGGGCTTAACTACGAGCAGTACTTC

v_gene: TRBV19
d_gene: TRBD2
j_gene: TRBJ2-7
abundance: -
CDR3aa: CASSIAPGLASSYEQYF
CDR3nt: TGTGCCAGTAGTATAGCCCCGGGACTAGCGTCTTCCTACGAGCAGTACTTC

v_gene: TRBV11-2
d_gene: TRBD1
j_gene: TRBJ2-1
abundance: -
CDR3aa: CASSRPGTGTHNEQFF
CDR3nt: TGTGCCAGCAGCCGGCCCGGGACAGGGACCCACAATGAGCAGTTCTTC

v_gene: TRBV18
d_gene: TRBD1
j_gene: TRBJ1-6
abundance: -
CDR3aa: CASSPMELTGGSPLHF
CDR3nt: TGTGCCAGCTCACCAATGGAACTGACAGGGGGATCACCCCTCCACTTT

v_gene: TRBV6-4
d_gene: -
j_gene: TRBJ1-5
abundance: -
CDR3aa: CASSEVGGGQPQHF
CDR3nt: TGTGCCAGCAGTGAAGTAGGGGGGGGTCAGCCCCAGCATTTT

v_gene: TRBV18
d_gene: TRBD2
j_gene: TRBJ2-1
abundance: once
CDR3aa: CASSPLGLAGGNNEQFF
CDR3nt: TGTGCCAGCTCACCTTTAGGACTAGCGGGGGGCAACAATGAGCAGTTCTTC

v_gene: TRBV28
d_gene: -
j_gene: TRBJ1-5
abundance: -
CDR3aa: CASSLLNQPQHF
CDR3nt: TGTGCCAGCAGTTTATTAAATCAGCCCCAGCATTTT

v_gene: TRBV5-6
d_gene: -
j_gene: TRBJ1-2
abundance: -
CDR3aa: CASSLALRVLNYGYTF
CDR3nt: TGTGCCAGCAGCTTGGCCTTGAGAGTACTTAACTATGGCTACACCTTC

v_gene: TRBV24-1
d_gene: TRBD1
j_gene: TRBJ1-5
abundance: once
CDR3aa: CATSDPTGAGNQPQHF
CDR3nt: TGTGCCACCAGTGATCCTACAGGGGCGGGCAATCAGCCCCAGCATTTT

v_gene: TRBV7-9
d_gene: -
j_gene: TRBJ2-1
abundance: -
CDR3aa: CASSTRDLSYNEQFF
CDR3nt: TGTGCCAGCAGCACCCGGGACTTATCCTACAATGAGCAGTTCTTC

v_gene: TRBV11-2
d_gene: -
j_gene: TRBJ1-2
abundance: -
CDR3aa: CASSPGGDGYTF
CDR3nt: TGTGCCAGCAGCCCGGGGGGGGACGGCTACACCTTC

v_gene: TRBV4-1
d_gene: TRBD1
j_gene: TRBJ1-2
abundance: -
CDR3aa: CASSQERIPGTGYGYTF
CDR3nt: TGCGCCAGCAGCCAAGAGAGGATACCCGGGACAGGCTATGGCTACACCTTC

v_gene: TRBV5-1
d_gene: TRBD2
j_gene: TRBJ2-2
abundance: -
CDR3aa: CASSSTSGVSTGELFF
CDR3nt: TGCGCCAGCAGCTCGACTAGCGGGGTTAGCACCGGGGAGCTGTTTTTT

v_gene: TRBV11-2
d_gene: -
j_gene: TRBJ2-3
abundance: -
CDR3aa: CASSATRSYPLDTQYF
CDR3nt: TGTGCCAGCAGCGCAACTAGGTCCTATCCCCTTGATACGCAGTATTTT

v_gene: TRBV3-1/TRBV3-2
d_gene: -
j_gene: TRBJ2-5
abundance: -
CDR3aa: CASSSQETQYF
CDR3nt: TGTGCCAGCAGCTCTCAAGAGACCCAGTACTTC

v_gene: TRBV21-1
d_gene: -
j_gene: TRBJ2-7
abundance: -
CDR3aa: CASSVKSNNYSYEQYF
CDR3nt: TGTGCCAGCAGCGTTAAGAGCAACAACTACTCCTACGAGCAGTACTTC

v_gene: TRBV7-2
d_gene: TRBD2
j_gene: TRBJ2-6
abundance: -
CDR3aa: CASSPPRVAGPNVLTF
CDR3nt: TGTGCCAGCAGCCCCCCGCGAGTAGCGGGGCCCAACGTCCTGACTTTC

v_gene: TRBV3-1/TRBV3-2
d_gene: TRBD1
j_gene: TRBJ2-6
abundance: -
CDR3aa: CASSLGQFNSGANVLTF
CDR3nt: TGTGCCAGCAGCTTGGGACAGTTCAACTCTGGGGCCAACGTCCTGACTTTC

v_gene: TRBV29-1
d_gene: TRBD1
j_gene: TRBJ2-1
abundance: few
CDR3aa: CSAGTGGNEQFF
CDR3nt: TGCAGCGCTGGGACAGGGGGGAATGAGCAGTTCTTC

v_gene: TRBV7-7
d_gene: TRBD1
j_gene: TRBJ2-7
abundance: -
CDR3aa: CASSLTGVGEQYF
CDR3nt: TGTGCCAGCAGCTTGACAGGGGTAGGCGAGCAGTACTTC

v_gene: TRBV10-3
d_gene: -
j_gene: TRBJ1-2
abundance: -
CDR3aa: CAISRQEHGYTF
CDR3nt: TGTGCCATCAGTAGACAGGAGCATGGCTACACCTTC

v_gene: TRBV28
d_gene: TRBD1
j_gene: TRBJ1-5
abundance: -
CDR3aa: CASSKGGQGVSQPQHF
CDR3nt: TGTGCCAGCAGTAAAGGGGGACAGGGGGTAAGTCAGCCCCAGCATTTT

v_gene: TRBV28
d_gene: TRBD1
j_gene: TRBJ2-6
abundance: -
CDR3aa: CASSLTGGNVLTF
CDR3nt: TGTGCCAGCAGTCTCACAGGGGGGAACGTCCTGACTTTC

v_gene: TRBV5-1
d_gene: -
j_gene: TRBJ1-3
abundance: -
CDR3aa: CASSPGGTGNTIYF
CDR3nt: TGCGCCAGCAGCCCGGGGGGCACTGGAAACACCATATATTTT

v_gene: TRBV24-1
d_gene: -
j_gene: TRBJ2-7
abundance: -
CDR3aa: CATRGTTYEQYF
CDR3nt: TGTGCCACCAGGGGGACAACCTACGAGCAGTACTTC

v_gene: TRBV7-2
d_gene: -
j_gene: TRBJ1-2
abundance: -
CDR3aa: CASSTGPGYGYTF
CDR3nt: TGTGCCAGCAGCACCGGGCCGGGGTATGGCTACACCTTC

v_gene: TRBV18
d_gene: -
j_gene: TRBJ1-6
abundance: -
CDR3aa: CASSPPGRKNSPLHF
CDR3nt: TGTGCCAGCTCACCGCCAGGGAGGAAAAATTCACCCCTCCACTTT

v_gene: TRBV11-2
d_gene: -
j_gene: TRBJ2-7
abundance: -
CDR3aa: CASSLGTNEQYF
CDR3nt: TGTGCCAGCAGCTTAGGGACAAACGAGCAGTACTTC

v_gene: TRBV19
d_gene: -
j_gene: TRBJ1-5
abundance: -
CDR3aa: CASSIREANQPQHF
CDR3nt: TGTGCCAGTAGTATCAGGGAAGCAAATCAGCCCCAGCATTTT

v_gene: TRBV18
d_gene: -
j_gene: TRBJ1-4
abundance: -
CDR3aa: CASSPQGTYNEKLFF
CDR3nt: TGTGCCAGCTCACCACAGGGGACTTATAATGAAAAACTGTTTTTT

v_gene: TRBV6-5
d_gene: -
j_gene: TRBJ1-4
abundance: -
CDR3aa: CATSPTADNEKLFF
CDR3nt: TGTGCCACCTCGCCGACAGCCGATAATGAAAAACTGTTTTTT

v_gene: TRBV7-2
d_gene: -
j_gene: TRBJ2-2
abundance: -
CDR3aa: CASSLRGSGELFF
CDR3nt: TGTGCCAGCAGTCTAAGGGGGTCCGGGGAGCTGTTTTTT